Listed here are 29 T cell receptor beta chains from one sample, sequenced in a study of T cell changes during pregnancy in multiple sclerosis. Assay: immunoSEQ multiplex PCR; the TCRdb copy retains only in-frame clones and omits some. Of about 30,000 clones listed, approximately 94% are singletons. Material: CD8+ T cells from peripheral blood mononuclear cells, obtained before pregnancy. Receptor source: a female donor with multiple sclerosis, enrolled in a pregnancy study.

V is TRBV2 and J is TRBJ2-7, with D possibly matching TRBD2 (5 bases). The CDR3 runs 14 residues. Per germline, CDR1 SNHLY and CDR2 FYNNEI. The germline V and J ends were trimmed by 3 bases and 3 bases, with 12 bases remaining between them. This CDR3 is CASSDLGLHYEQYF. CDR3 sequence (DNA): TGTGCCAGCAGTGATCTCGGACTCCACTACGAGCAGTACTTC.

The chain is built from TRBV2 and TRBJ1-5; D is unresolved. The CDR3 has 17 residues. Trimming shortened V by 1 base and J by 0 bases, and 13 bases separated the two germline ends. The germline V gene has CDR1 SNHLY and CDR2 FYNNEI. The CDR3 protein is CASSEGLGRFSNQPQHF. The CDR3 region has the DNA TGTGCCAGCAGTGAAGGGCTGGGGAGGTTTAGCAATCAGCCCCAGCATTTT.

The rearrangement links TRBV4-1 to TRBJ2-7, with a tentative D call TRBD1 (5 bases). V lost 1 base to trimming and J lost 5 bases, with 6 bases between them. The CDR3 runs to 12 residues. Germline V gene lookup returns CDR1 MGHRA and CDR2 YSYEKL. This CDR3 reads CASSQGRDEQYF. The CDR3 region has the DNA TGCGCCAGCAGCCAAGGCAGGGACGAGCAGTACTTC.

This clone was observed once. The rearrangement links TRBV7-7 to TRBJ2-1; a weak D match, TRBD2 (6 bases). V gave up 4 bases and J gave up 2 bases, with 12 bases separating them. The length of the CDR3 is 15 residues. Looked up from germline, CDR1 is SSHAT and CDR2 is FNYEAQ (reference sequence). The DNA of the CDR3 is TGTGCCAGCAGCTCCGTCGGGGGACCCTACAATGAGCAGTTCTTC. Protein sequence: CASSSVGGPYNEQFF.

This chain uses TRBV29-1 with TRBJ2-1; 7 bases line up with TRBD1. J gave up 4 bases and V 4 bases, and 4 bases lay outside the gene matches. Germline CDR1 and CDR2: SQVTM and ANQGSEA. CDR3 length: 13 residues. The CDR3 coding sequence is TGCAGCGTTGGAGGGGGCCATTACAATGAGCAGTTCTTC. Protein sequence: CSVGGGHYNEQFF.

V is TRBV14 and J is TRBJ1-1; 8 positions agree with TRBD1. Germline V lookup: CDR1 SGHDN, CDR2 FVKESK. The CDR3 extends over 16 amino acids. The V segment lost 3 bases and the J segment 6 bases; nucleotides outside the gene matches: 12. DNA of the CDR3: TGTGCCAGCAGCCAGATAAGCCAGGGGGCGGCGGCTGAAGCTTTCTTT. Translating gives CASSQISQGAAAEAFF.

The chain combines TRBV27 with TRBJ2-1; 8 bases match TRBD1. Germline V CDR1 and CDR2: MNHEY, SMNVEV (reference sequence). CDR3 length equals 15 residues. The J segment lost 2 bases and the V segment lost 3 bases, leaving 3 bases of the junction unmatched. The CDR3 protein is CASSFDRGPYNEQFF. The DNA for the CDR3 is TGTGCCAGCAGTTTTGACAGGGGTCCCTACAATGAGCAGTTCTTC.

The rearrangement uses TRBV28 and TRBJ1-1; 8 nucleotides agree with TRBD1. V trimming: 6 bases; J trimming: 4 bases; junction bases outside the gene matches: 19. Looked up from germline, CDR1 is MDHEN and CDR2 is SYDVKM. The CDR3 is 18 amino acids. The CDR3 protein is CASSLDRGKATFSTEAFF. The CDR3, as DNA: TGTGCCAGCAGCCTAGACAGGGGAAAAGCTACCTTTAGCACTGAAGCTTTCTTT.

Here the CDR3 reads CASIHRGSGYTEAFF. CDR3 coding DNA: TGTGCCAGCATCCACAGGGGTAGTGGCTACACTGAAGCTTTCTTT. The chain uses TRBV6-5 and TRBJ1-1; TRBD1 aligns across 7 bases. Per germline, CDR1 MNHEY and CDR2 SVGAGI. V dropped 7 bases and J dropped 3; count of bases not matched to a gene: 11. The CDR3 covers 15 residues.

The DNA for the CDR3 is TGTGCCAGCAGCGTAGAGGGAGGGGTTAATCAGCCCCAGCATTTT. This translates into CASSVEGGVNQPQHF. The chain combines TRBV9 with TRBJ1-5; weak D call: TRBD1 (5 bases). The length of the CDR3 is 15 residues. V was pared by 0 bases and J by 4 bases, with 11 bases between. The germline V gene has CDR1 SGDLS and CDR2 YYNGEE.

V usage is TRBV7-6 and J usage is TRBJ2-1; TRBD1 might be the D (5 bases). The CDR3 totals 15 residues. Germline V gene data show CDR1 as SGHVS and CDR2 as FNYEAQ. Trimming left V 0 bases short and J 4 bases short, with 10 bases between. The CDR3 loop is CASSLAGRTYNEQFF. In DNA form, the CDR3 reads TGTGCCAGCAGCTTAGCAGGCAGGACATACAATGAGCAGTTCTTC.

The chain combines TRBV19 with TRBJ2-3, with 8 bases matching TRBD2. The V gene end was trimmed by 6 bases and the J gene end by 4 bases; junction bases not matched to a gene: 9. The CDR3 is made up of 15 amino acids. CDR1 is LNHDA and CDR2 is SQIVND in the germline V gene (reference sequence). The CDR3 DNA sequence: TGTGCCAGTAGACAAGAGGTAGCGGGATCAGATACGCAGTATTTT. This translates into CASRQEVAGSDTQYF.

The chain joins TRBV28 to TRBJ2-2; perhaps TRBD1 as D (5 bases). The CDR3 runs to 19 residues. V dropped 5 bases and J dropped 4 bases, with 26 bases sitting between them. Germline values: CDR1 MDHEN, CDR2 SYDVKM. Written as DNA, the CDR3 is TGTGCCAGCAGTCCCACCGAGCGACAGATTAATCCCCGCACCGGGGAGCTGTTTTTT. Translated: CASSPTERQINPRTGELFF.

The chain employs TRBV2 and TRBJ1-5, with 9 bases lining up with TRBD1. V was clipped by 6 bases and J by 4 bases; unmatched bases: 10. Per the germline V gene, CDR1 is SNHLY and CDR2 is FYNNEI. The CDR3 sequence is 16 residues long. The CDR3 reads CASRPTGTGSNQPQHF. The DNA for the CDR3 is TGTGCCAGCAGACCGACTGGGACAGGGTCGAATCAGCCCCAGCATTTT.

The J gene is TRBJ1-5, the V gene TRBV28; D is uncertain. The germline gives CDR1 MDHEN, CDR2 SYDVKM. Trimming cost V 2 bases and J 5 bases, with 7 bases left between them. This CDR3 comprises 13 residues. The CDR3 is CASSLAGDQPQHF. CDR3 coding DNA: TGTGCCAGCAGTTTAGCCGGGGATCAGCCCCAGCATTTT.

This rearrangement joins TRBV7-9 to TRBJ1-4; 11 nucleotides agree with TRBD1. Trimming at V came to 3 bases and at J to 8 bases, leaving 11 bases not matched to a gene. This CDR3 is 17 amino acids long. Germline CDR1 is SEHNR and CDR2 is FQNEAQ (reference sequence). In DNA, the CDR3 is TGTGCCAGCAGCTTCTGGACAGGGGGCGCTTTGGAAGAAAAACTGTTTTTT. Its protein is CASSFWTGGALEEKLFF.

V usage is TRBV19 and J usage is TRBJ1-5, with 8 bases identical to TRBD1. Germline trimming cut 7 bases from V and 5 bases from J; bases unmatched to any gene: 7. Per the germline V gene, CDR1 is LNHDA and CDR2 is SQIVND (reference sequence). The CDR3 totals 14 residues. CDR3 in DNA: TGTGCCAGTACCCAGGGGGCTCCCCATCAGCCCCAGCATTTT. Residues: CASTQGAPHQPQHF.

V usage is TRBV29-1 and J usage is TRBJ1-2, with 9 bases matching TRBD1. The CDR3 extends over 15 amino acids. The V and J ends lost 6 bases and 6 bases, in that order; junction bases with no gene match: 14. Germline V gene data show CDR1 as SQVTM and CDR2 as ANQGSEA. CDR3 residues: CSVNHQGDRVDGYTF. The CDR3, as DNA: TGCAGCGTCAATCACCAGGGGGACAGGGTCGATGGCTACACCTTC.

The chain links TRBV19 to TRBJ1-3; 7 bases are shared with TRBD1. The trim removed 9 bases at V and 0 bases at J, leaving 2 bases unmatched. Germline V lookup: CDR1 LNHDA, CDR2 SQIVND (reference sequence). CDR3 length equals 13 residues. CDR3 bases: TGTGCCAGCGGACAGGACTCTGGAAACACCATATATTTT. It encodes CASGQDSGNTIYF. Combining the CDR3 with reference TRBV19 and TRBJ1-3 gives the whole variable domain DGGITQSPKYLFRKEGQNVTLSCEQNLNHDAMYWYRQDPGQGLRLIYYSQIVNDFQKGDIAEGYSVSREKKESFPLTVTSAQKNPTAFYLCASGQDSGNTIYFGEGSWLTVV.

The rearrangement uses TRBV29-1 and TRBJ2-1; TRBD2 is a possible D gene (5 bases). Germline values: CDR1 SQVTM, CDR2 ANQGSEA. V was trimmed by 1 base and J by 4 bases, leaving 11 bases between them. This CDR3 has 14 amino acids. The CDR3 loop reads CSVEGAEGYNEQFF. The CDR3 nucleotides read TGCAGCGTTGAAGGAGCGGAAGGTTACAATGAGCAGTTCTTC.

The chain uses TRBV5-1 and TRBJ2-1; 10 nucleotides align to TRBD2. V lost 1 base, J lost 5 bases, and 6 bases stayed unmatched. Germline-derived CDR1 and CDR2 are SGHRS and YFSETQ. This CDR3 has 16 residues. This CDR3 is CASSLSRLAGNNEQFF. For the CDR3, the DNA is TGCGCCAGCAGCTTGTCCCGACTAGCGGGTAACAATGAGCAGTTCTTC.

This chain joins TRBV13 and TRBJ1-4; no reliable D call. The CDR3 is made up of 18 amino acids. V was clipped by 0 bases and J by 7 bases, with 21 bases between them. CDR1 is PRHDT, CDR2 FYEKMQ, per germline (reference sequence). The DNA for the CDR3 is TGTGCCAGCAGCTTAGGCGAAAAGTCCGCCCGGGAGGGTGAAAAACTGTTTTTT. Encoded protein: CASSLGEKSAREGEKLFF.

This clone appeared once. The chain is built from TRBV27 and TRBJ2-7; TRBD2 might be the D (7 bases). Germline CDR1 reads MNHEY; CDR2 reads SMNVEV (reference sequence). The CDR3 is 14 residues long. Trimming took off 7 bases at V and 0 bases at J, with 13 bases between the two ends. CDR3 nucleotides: TGTGCCAGCATAGGGGGAGGGGGCTCCTACGAGCAGTACTTC. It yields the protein CASIGGGGSYEQYF.

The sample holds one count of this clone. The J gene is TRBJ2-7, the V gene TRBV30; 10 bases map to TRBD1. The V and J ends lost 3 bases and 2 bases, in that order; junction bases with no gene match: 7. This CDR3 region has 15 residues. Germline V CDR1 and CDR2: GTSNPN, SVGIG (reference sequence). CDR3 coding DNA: TGTGCCTGGAGCCTTCCGGGACAGGGGACCTACGAGCAGTACTTC. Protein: CAWSLPGQGTYEQYF.

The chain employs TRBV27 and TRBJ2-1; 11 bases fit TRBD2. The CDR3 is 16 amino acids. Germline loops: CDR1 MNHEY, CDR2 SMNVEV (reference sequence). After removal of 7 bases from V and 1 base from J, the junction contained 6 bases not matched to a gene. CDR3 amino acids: CASTLAGGLSYNEQFF. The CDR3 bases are TGTGCCAGCACCCTAGCGGGGGGCCTTTCCTACAATGAGCAGTTCTTC.

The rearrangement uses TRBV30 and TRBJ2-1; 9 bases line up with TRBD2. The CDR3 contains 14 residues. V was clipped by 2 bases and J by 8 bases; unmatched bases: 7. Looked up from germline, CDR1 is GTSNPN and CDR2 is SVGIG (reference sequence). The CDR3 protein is CAWSPGTSIDEQFF. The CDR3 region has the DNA TGTGCCTGGAGTCCCGGGACTAGCATCGATGAGCAGTTCTTC.

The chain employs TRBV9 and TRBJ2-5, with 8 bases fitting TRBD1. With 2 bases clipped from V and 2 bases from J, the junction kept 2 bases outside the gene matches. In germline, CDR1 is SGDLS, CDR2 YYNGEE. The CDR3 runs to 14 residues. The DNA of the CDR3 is TGTGCCAGCAGCGTCGGGACAGGACAAGAGACCCAGTACTTC. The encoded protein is CASSVGTGQETQYF.

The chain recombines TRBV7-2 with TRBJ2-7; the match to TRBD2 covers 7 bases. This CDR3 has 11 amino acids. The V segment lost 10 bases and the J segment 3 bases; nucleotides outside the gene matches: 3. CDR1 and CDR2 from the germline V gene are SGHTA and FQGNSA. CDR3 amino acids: CAIKRGYEQYF. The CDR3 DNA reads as TGTGCCATCAAGCGGGGCTACGAGCAGTACTTC.

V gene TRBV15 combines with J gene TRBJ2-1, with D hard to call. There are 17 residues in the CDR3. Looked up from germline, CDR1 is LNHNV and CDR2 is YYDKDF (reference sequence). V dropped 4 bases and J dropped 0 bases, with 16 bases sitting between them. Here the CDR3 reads CATSNSLTDYSYNEQFF. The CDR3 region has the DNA TGTGCCACCAGCAACTCCCTTACAGATTACTCCTACAATGAGCAGTTCTTC.